This record covers a single T cell receptor beta chain. This record comes from a study of blood T cell repertoires in COVID-19. Overall study context: Acute and convalescent COVID-19 samples came from the United States, Italy and Spain. The cDNA or gDNA used as material had been derived from T cells, B-cell-depleted T cells, or PBMCs.

Per the original methods: The assay estimated nucleated cells by amplifying reference gene primers. The data were produced by immunoSEQ multiplex PCR, yet TCRdb's version contains in-frame clones alone and is incomplete. V, J and clone size reflect that table, while D and trimming were determined from the DNA. The top ten hold 11% to 15% of the sample, which has 50,000 to 80,000 clones, around 82% seen once. Trimming removed 3 bases at V and 5 bases at J, with 8 bases between. The CDR3 runs 13 residues. Looked up from germline, CDR1 is SGHDN and CDR2 is FVKESK. This clonotype originated in a man between 60 and 70 years old with COVID-19, enrolled during active disease. The V gene is TRBV14, the J gene TRBJ2-1, with D unclear. The source material was peripheral blood. The CDR3 loop reads CASSQGSNNEQFF. The CDR3 nucleotides are TGTGCCAGCAGCCAGGGCAGTAACAATGAGCAGTTCTTC.